This T cell receptor (beta chain) was recovered during a study of cytomegalovirus exposure and HLA in healthy donors (dated by TCRdb to about 2017). As for the study more broadly: According to a later analysis, one platform produced both the roughly 130 validation repertoires and the 550 to 800 repertoires of the first cohort. The aim of the study was to test whether cataloging public T cell receptors could identify signatures of past pathogen exposure. In addition to the first cohort of 666 subjects, a separate validation cohort of 100 to 150 different subjects was used. High-throughput TCR immunosequencing, statistical association of individual TCRs with disease status, and machine learning were combined to predict cytomegalovirus infection status. The paper as a whole reports these results and caveats: The classifier was reported to diagnose cytomegalovirus status with high specificity and sensitivity in both the original cohort and the validation cohort. In the study, roughly 160 TCR beta chains were listed as associated with cytomegalovirus. Of the cluster scores, 90% to 95% were above 0 in a later analysis, which found that TCRs clustered in the first cohort also tended to co-occur in the 95 to 150 validation repertoires. All 120 repertoires were used to score co-occurrence in the validation cohort in a later analysis, because that analysis had no HLA typing for the cohort. In vitro tests confirmed that a few of the cytomegalovirus-associated TCR beta chains recognize cytomegalovirus antigens. Most TCR sequences were seen in very few donors, while some public TCRs were found in many individuals. The authors suggested that the approach could potentially be extended to other disease states and immunological phenotypes.

As to this clone: Its antigen is not yet known. Base qualities are not at hand, and no much larger clone is one base apart.

Separate from the roughly 650-subject first cohort, the validation cohort of 90 to 150 subjects was the group to which the donors belonged. The method behind the library was the immunoSEQ multiplex PCR assay. The paper's data handling went like this. To diagnose cytomegalovirus status from the catalog of TCR beta chain sequences, a statistical classification framework was built. This is the immuneACCESS table as TCRdb keeps it, with only in-frame sequences that have V and J called. A part of the clones is gone; compared with another copy, unresolved V genes explain less than half, and the rest is unexplained. Clone size and V and J calls were adopted from that table, with D and trimming inferred from the DNA. This sample lists approximately 200,000 clones; almost 90% were detected once. Over 2.5% of the sample goes to the ten largest clones. The CDR3 starts with the cysteine, ends with the phenylalanine, and has 14 residues. The sequence is cut down to CDR3 DNA, 42 bases in frame from base 1. CDR1 and CDR2 were assigned from the germline V gene (reference sequence) as LNHDA and SQIVND. V sheds 3 bases and J sheds 2 bases, leaving 9 bases between their ends.

The receptor's source is a woman younger than 35 in good health and CMV-seronegative. Sequenced material: PBMCs. The chain couples TRBV19 to TRBJ2-3, and the D gene may be TRBD1, 6 bases matching. The DNA sequence reads TGTGCCAGTAGTATGTGGGGGCTCACAGATACGCAGTATTTT. Its coded protein is CASSMWGLTDTQYF.